The clone carrying this TCR beta chain was counted between two and nine times. The antigen remains unidentified. The data originate from a study of CD8 T cells in ankylosing spondylitis. As the method for making TCR beta libraries, quantitative 5'-RACE with molecular barcodes was used. Each CDR3 protein is one row after TCRdb ran MiXCR on the 5' RACE reads. The data show hundreds of thousands of distinct CDR3 sequences, roughly 12% seen once. Study-wide points: Disease-linked clones were found to be CD8+ and relatively rare in peripheral blood. Before this, some motif variants had been reported in reactive arthritis synovial fluid and blood. One TCR beta motif, made up of about 8 highly homologous variants, appeared characteristic of ankylosing spondylitis blood. Clones tied to disease were said to be significantly enriched in matched ankylosing spondylitis synovial fluid.

This TCR was sampled from a male donor with ankylosing spondylitis. Sample: blood, either unsorted or a sorted T cell fraction (not recorded which).

CDR3 sequence reads: CASSFGPGGTGELFF. The CDR3 DNA is TGTGCCAGCAGTTTTGGGCCAGGGGGAACCGGGGAGCTGTTTTTT. The J gene is TRBJ2-2, the V gene TRBV12-3 or TRBV12-4; 7 positions agree with TRBD1. The CDR3 length is 15 residues. Unmatched junction bases numbered 6, after V lost 3 bases and J lost 5 bases.